The sequence of this TCR beta chain was determined in a study of blood T cells in healthy people across ages. The study's findings and limits: No conclusive comparison of naive versus antigen-experienced cells was possible with unsorted PBMCs.

Primed by a sample-barcoded 5' primer and a J-beta primer mix, a second PCR proceeded for 7 to 11 cycles. TCRdb used MiXCR to reprocess the 5' RACE reads, holding one entry per CDR3 protein. The sample yields 870,000 or so distinct CDR3 sequences, around 30% seen once. This clonotype was found many times. The antigen remains unidentified. Donors each provided roughly 10 milliliters of peripheral blood. The sequence came from a woman aged 80 or over in good health. What was sequenced was blood.

CDR3 in amino acids: CSVDGSNYGYTF. The CDR3 region has the DNA TGCAGCGTTGACGGTAGTAACTATGGCTACACCTTC. The V call is TRBV29-1, the J call TRBJ1-2; no clear D gene. The CDR3 runs to 12 residues. From germline, CDR1 is SQVTM and CDR2 ANQGSEA. Trimming took 3 bases from V and 1 from J, leaving 6 bases between them. Full variable domain (remainder filled in from reference TRBV29-1 and TRBJ1-2): SAVISQKPSRDICQRGTSLTIQCQVDSQVTMMFWYRQQPGQSLTLIATANQGSEATYESGFVIDKFPISRPNLTFSTLTVSNMSPEDSSIYLCSVDGSNYGYTFGSGTRLTVV.